Listed below are T cell receptor beta chains from one sample, sequenced in a study of shared clonotypes between healthy human individuals. Some clones are missing from TCRdb's copy, which holds only in-frame ones; the method was immunoSEQ multiplex PCR. The sample comprises hundreds of thousands of clones, about 80% of which are singletons, and around 11% rests with the top ten. Input material: PBMCs. Source of these receptors: a woman between 40 and 50 years old in good health. Some clones in this sample may be carry-over from other donors' samples. Each CDR3 is given with its conserved first and last residue. D genes are given only for firm matches. A clone size is listed for some rows: how often the clone was seen (once, few, many), or a class if it is expanded.

TRBJ2-3 | TRBV5-1 | NA | NA | CASSLEGTDTQYF | TGCGCCAGCAGCTTGGAAGGCACAGATACGCAGTATTTT
TRBJ1-2 | TRBV7-9 | NA | TRBD1 | CASSLDRNHGYTF | TGTGCCAGCAGCCTGGACAGGAACCATGGCTACACCTTC
TRBJ2-1 | TRBV27 | NA | TRBD2 | CASSLLPLGAGGPNEQFF | TGTGCCAGCAGTTTATTACCCCTAGGCGCGGGAGGGCCCAATGAGCAGTTCTTC
TRBJ2-3 | TRBV18 | many | TRBD1 | CASSPKDRGYTDTQYF | TGTGCCAGCTCACCAAAAGACAGGGGGTACACAGATACGCAGTATTTT
TRBJ1-2 | TRBV30 | NA | TRBD1 | CAWTSAGQVVREGYTF | TGTGCCTGGACGTCGGCGGGACAGGTGGTTAGGGAAGGCTACACCTTC
TRBJ1-2 | TRBV28 | NA | TRBD1 | CASSGGTGGTYGYTF | TGTGCCAGCAGTGGAGGGACAGGGGGCACCTATGGCTACACCTTC
TRBJ2-1 | TRBV5-8 | NA | NA | CAQGRAGLVNEQFF | TGTGCCCAGGGTCGGGCAGGTCTGGTCAATGAGCAGTTCTTC
TRBJ2-7 | TRBV18 | once | NA | CASSSTRSDSEQYF | TGTGCCAGCTCATCCACAAGGAGCGACAGCGAGCAGTACTTC
TRBJ2-1 | TRBV5-4 | NA | TRBD1 | CASSPDRGLYNEQFF | TGTGCCAGCAGCCCGGACAGGGGCCTCTACAATGAGCAGTTCTTC
TRBJ2-1 | TRBV4-3 | once | NA | CASSQGSLNNEQFF | TGCGCCAGCAGCCAGGGCTCCTTGAACAATGAGCAGTTCTTC
TRBJ1-1 | TRBV6-1 | NA | NA | CASSEVWRTEAFF | TGTGCCAGCAGTGAAGTATGGAGGACTGAAGCTTTCTTT
TRBJ2-1 | TRBV28 | NA | NA | CASTEGVIYNEQFF | TGTGCCAGCACAGAGGGAGTAATTTACAATGAGCAGTTCTTC
TRBJ2-7 | TRBV14 | NA | NA | CASSQESGLPYEQYF | TGTGCCAGCAGCCAAGAATCCGGACTGCCCTACGAGCAGTACTTC
TRBJ2-7 | TRBV10-1 | few | NA | CASRETSESYEQYF | TGCGCCAGCAGAGAGACTTCGGAATCCTACGAGCAGTACTTC
TRBJ2-1 | TRBV29-1 | NA | NA | CSVVGDGYNEQFF | TGCAGCGTGGTGGGGGACGGCTACAATGAGCAGTTCTTC
TRBJ1-1 | TRBV2 | NA | NA | CASSTDMNTEAFF | TGTGCCAGCAGTACAGATATGAACACTGAAGCTTTCTTT
TRBJ1-5 | TRBV6-4 | NA | NA | CASSDGGKQPQHF | TGTGCCAGCAGTGACGGTGGGAAACAGCCCCAGCATTTT
TRBJ2-5 | TRBV29-1 | NA | NA | CSVHRAQETQYF | TGCAGCGTTCACAGGGCCCAAGAGACCCAGTACTTC
TRBJ1-3 | TRBV15 | few | NA | CATSRDKGFPGNTIYF | TGTGCCACCAGCAGAGATAAGGGGTTCCCTGGAAACACCATATATTTT
TRBJ2-7 | TRBV30 | NA | TRBD1 | CAWSVQGGSGEQYF | TGTGCCTGGAGTGTACAAGGGGGCTCAGGCGAGCAGTACTTC
TRBJ1-4 | TRBV6-5 | NA | NA | CASSYSGQGSGEKLFF | TGTGCCAGCAGTTACTCCGGGCAGGGTTCCGGTGAAAAACTGTTTTTT
TRBJ2-3 | TRBV7-3 | many | TRBD2 | CASSFFSGPTDTQYF | TGTGCCAGCAGCTTTTTTAGCGGGCCCACAGATACGCAGTATTTT
TRBJ2-2 | TRBV4-2 | NA | NA | CASSQERLNTGELFF | TGTGCCAGCAGCCAAGAGCGGCTTAACACCGGGGAGCTGTTTTTT
TRBJ2-1 | TRBV18 | NA | NA | CASSPRQRSSYNEQFF | TGTGCCAGCTCACCGCGACAGCGGAGCTCCTACAATGAGCAGTTCTTC
TRBJ1-2 | TRBV7-3 | NA | NA | CASSLEGNYGYTF | TGTGCCAGCAGCTTAGAGGGGAACTATGGCTACACCTTC
TRBJ1-5 | TRBV4-3 | NA | TRBD1 | CASSQDRSNNQPQHF | TGCGCCAGCAGCCAGGACAGGAGTAACAATCAGCCCCAGCATTTT
TRBJ1-2 | TRBV29-1 | NA | TRBD1 | CSVKGQVLDGYTF | TGCAGCGTTAAGGGACAGGTGCTAGATGGCTACACCTTC
TRBJ2-3 | TRBV28 | NA | NA | CASSLDGDTQYF | TGTGCCAGCAGTTTGGATGGAGATACGCAGTATTTT
TRBJ2-7 | TRBV5-4 | many | NA | CASSLFGNSYEQYF | TGTGCCAGCAGCTTGTTCGGGAACTCCTACGAGCAGTACTTC
TRBJ1-2 | TRBV19 | NA | NA | CASSLQTGYLTGGYTF | TGTGCCAGTAGTCTACAGACAGGCTATTTGACTGGAGGCTACACCTTC
TRBJ2-7 | TRBV11-1 | NA | NA | CASSLDNEQYF | TGTGCCAGCAGCTTAGATAACGAGCAGTACTTC
TRBJ2-1 | TRBV28 | NA | NA | CASSFRASYNEQFF | TGTGCCAGCAGTTTCAGGGCCAGCTACAATGAGCAGTTCTTC
TRBJ2-1 | TRBV18 | NA | NA | CASSRASANYNEQFF | TGTGCCAGCTCGAGGGCTAGCGCCAACTACAATGAGCAGTTCTTC
TRBJ2-7 | TRBV29-1 | NA | NA | CSIHIGSTDYEQYF | TGCAGCATTCATATCGGGTCAACGGACTACGAGCAGTACTTC
TRBJ2-7 | TRBV9 | few | TRBD2 | CASSVGSSGGAYEQYF | TGTGCCAGCAGCGTAGGGTCTAGCGGGGGAGCCTACGAGCAGTACTTC
TRBJ2-3 | TRBV10-3 | NA | NA | CAISVLLVDDTQYF | TGTGCCATCAGTGTTTTGCTAGTCGATGATACGCAGTATTTT
TRBJ1-1 | TRBV6-4 | NA | NA | CASRTESGSEAFF | TGTGCCAGCCGGACAGAAAGCGGTTCTGAAGCTTTCTTT
TRBJ1-1 | TRBV10-2 | NA | NA | CASMARLNTEAFF | TGCGCCAGCATGGCCAGACTGAACACTGAAGCTTTCTTT
TRBJ2-1 | TRBV19 | NA | TRBD2 | CASSISLAVYNEQFF | TGTGCCAGTAGTATCTCGCTAGCGGTTTACAATGAGCAGTTCTTC
TRBJ1-2 | TRBV19 | NA | NA | CASTKMGLGTGYTF | TGTGCCAGTACTAAAATGGGCCTCGGTACCGGCTACACCTTC
TRBJ2-3 | TRBV29-1 | NA | NA | CSPKVRAEGTDTQYF | TGCAGCCCAAAGGTCAGGGCTGAGGGCACAGATACGCAGTATTTT
TRBJ2-7 | TRBV5-1 | NA | NA | CASSLDGTRNYEQYF | TGCGCCAGCAGCTTGGACGGAACGAGAAACTACGAGCAGTACTTC
TRBJ2-7 | TRBV27 | NA | TRBD1 | CASSLLGTGSYEQYF | TGTGCCAGCAGTTTATTGGGGACAGGGTCGTACGAGCAGTACTTC
TRBJ2-3 | TRBV27 | NA | NA | CASSLVRADTQYF | TGTGCCAGCAGTTTAGTTAGGGCAGATACGCAGTATTTT
TRBJ2-7 | TRBV6-5 | few | TRBD2 | CASALAVNYEQYF | TGTGCCAGCGCACTAGCGGTCAACTACGAGCAGTACTTC
TRBJ2-1 | TRBV18 | NA | TRBD2 | CASSPSSGSYNEQFF | TGTGCCAGCTCACCCTCTAGCGGCTCCTACAATGAGCAGTTCTTC
TRBJ1-2 | TRBV28 | NA | TRBD1 | CASSPGSGTGLVYGYTF | TGTGCCAGCAGTCCCGGTTCTGGGACAGGGTTGGTCTATGGCTACACCTTC
TRBJ1-1 | TRBV27 | once | TRBD1 | CASSSPGQGLYTEAFF | TGTGCCAGCAGTTCCCCGGGACAGGGTTTGTACACTGAAGCTTTCTTT
TRBJ2-3 | TRBV5-1 | NA | NA | CASSLAQGGTDTQYF | TGCGCCAGCAGCTTGGCACAGGGCGGCACAGATACGCAGTATTTT
TRBJ2-7 | TRBV29-1 | many | NA | CSVAHGPYEQYF | TGCAGCGTCGCTCATGGCCCCTACGAGCAGTACTTC
TRBJ2-7 | TRBV5-1 | NA | TRBD2 | CASRREGSSYEQYF | TGCGCCAGCAGACGGGAGGGAAGCTCCTACGAGCAGTACTTC
TRBJ1-1 | TRBV19 | once | NA | CASSMGPGQMNTEAFF | TGTGCCAGTAGTATGGGGCCGGGACAAATGAACACTGAAGCTTTCTTT
TRBJ2-2 | TRBV19 | NA | TRBD2 | CASRGTSGRNGSGELFF | TGTGCCAGTAGGGGGACTAGCGGGAGGAATGGGTCCGGGGAGCTGTTTTTT
TRBJ2-3 | TRBV6-6 | NA | NA | CASSYSRTLTDTQYF | TGTGCCAGCAGTTACTCGCGGACACTCACAGATACGCAGTATTTT
TRBJ1-1 | TRBV21-1 | many | NA | CASSLPTEAFF | TGTGCCAGCAGCCTACCCACTGAAGCTTTCTTT
TRBJ1-2 | TRBV5-4 | NA | NA | CASSLDGHGAYGYTF | TGTGCCAGCAGCTTGGATGGGCACGGGGCCTATGGCTACACCTTC
TRBJ2-1 | TRBV7-9 | NA | TRBD2 | CASSVPGLAGGVNEQFF | TGTGCCAGCAGCGTTCCGGGACTAGCGGGAGGTGTCAATGAGCAGTTCTTC
TRBJ1-1 | TRBV20-1 | NA | NA | CSARDSWRAFF | TGCAGTGCTAGAGACTCGTGGAGAGCTTTCTTT
TRBJ1-2 | TRBV18 | NA | NA | CASSPPSMVHGYTF | TGTGCCAGCTCACCCCCGTCGATGGTACATGGCTACACCTTC